This T cell receptor beta chain was identified in a study of vaccination and CD4 T cells after COVID-19. The Oncomine TCR Beta short-read assay was applied to DNA of cultured CD4+ T cells. TCRdb ran MiXCR on the PCR reads and lists one entry per CDR3 protein. This sample has 15,000 or so distinct CDR3 sequences, with 45% found just once. With respect to this clonotype: The antigen is undetermined.

The sample's treatment: roughly ten-day PBMC culture with coronavirus spike peptide pools or control peptides (ViraFEST assay). The authors cultured about 2.2 million PBMCs per well with 7.5 to 10 IU/ml IL-2 and about 10 ug/ml peptide pools. The origin of this receptor is a human donor who received a COVID-19 vaccine. The specimen comprised CD4+ T cells from blood, cultured in vitro, sampled before SARS-CoV-2 vaccination.

In DNA form, the CDR3 reads TGTGCCAGCAGCTTAGTTGGACAGGGAAACTATGGCTACACCTTC. It codes for CASSLVGQGNYGYTF. V gene TRBV7-9 combines with J gene TRBJ1-2; 8 positions match TRBD1. This CDR3 is built from 15 residues. V gave up 1 base and J gave up 2 bases; unmatched junction bases: 3. Per germline, CDR1 SEHNR and CDR2 FQNEAQ (reference sequence). Using reference TRBV7-9 and TRBJ1-2 for the parts outside the CDR3, the full variable domain is DTGVSQNPRHKITKRGQNVTFRCDPISEHNRLYWYRQTLGQGPEFLTYFQNEAQLEKSRLLSDRFSAERPKGSFSTLEIQRTEQGDSAMYLCASSLVGQGNYGYTFGSGTRLTVV.